These 31 T cell receptor beta chains share one sample of origin, sequenced in a study of blood T cell repertoires in COVID-19. The method was immunoSEQ multiplex PCR; TCRdb's version includes in-frame clones alone and lacks a portion of them. Of 200,000 to 300,000 clones in the sample, roughly 88% were seen once. The sample was PBMCs or T cells enriched from blood (not recorded which). These receptors all stem from a woman aged 40-49 years with acute COVID-19.

The genes are TRBV7-9 and TRBJ1-2, with D possibly being TRBD1 (6 bases). CDR1 is SEHNR and CDR2 is FQNEAQ in the germline V gene (reference sequence). This CDR3 has 15 residues. Trimming cost V 3 bases and J 3 bases, with 14 bases left between them. CDR3 DNA: TGTGCCAGCAGCTTGGGGGCGTCCGTAGACTATGGCTACACCTTC. Translating it yields CASSLGASVDYGYTF.

This chain uses TRBV29-1 with TRBJ1-1, with TRBD1 as a possible D gene (5 bases). The CDR3 contains 12 residues. V lost 6 bases and J 3 bases, leaving 11 bases between the germline ends. From germline, CDR1 is SQVTM and CDR2 ANQGSEA. CDR3 sequence: CSVRTTDTEAFF. CDR3 bases: TGCAGCGTCAGGACAACAGACACTGAAGCTTTCTTT.

The chain joins TRBV9 to TRBJ1-2; possible D gene TRBD1, 5 bases. Germline CDR1 reads SGDLS; CDR2 reads YYNGEE. V shed 0 bases and J shed 7 bases, with 16 bases lying between them. The CDR3 consists of 15 residues. DNA for the CDR3: TGTGCCAGCAGCGTAGTATCAGGGCCGTTTGGTGGCTACACCTTC. Translated: CASSVVSGPFGGYTF.

V gene TRBV21-1 combines with J gene TRBJ2-1; the D call TRBD1 from the table was never checked on the DNA. TRBV21-1 is flagged as a pseudogene. The CDR3 runs to 14 residues. The CDR3 loop reads CASSKVWTVNEQFF. DNA of the CDR3: TGTGCCAGCAGCAAAGTTTGGACAGTGAATGAGCAGTTCTTC.

The rearrangement joins TRBV28 to TRBJ2-1, with D possibly TRBD1 on 5 matching bases. The V gene lost 5 bases and the J gene lost 4 bases, with 9 bases spanning the gap. The CDR3 is 13 amino acids. Germline CDR1 is MDHEN and CDR2 is SYDVKM. The CDR3 coding sequence is TGTGCCAGCAGTCCAGGGCGGTACAATGAGCAGTTCTTC. Protein sequence: CASSPGRYNEQFF.

The chain recombines TRBV29-1 with TRBJ2-7; the match to TRBD2 covers 11 bases. With V trimmed by 7 bases and J by 7 bases, 9 bases remained unmatched. The CDR3 runs 13 residues. Germline-derived CDR1 and CDR2 are SQVTM and ANQGSEA. The CDR3 DNA sequence: TGCAGCGCCATACTAGCGGGAGCGCAAGAGCAGTACTTC. Translating gives CSAILAGAQEQYF.

The gene calls are TRBV28 and TRBJ1-2, with TRBD1 identical over 7 bases. J was trimmed by 6 bases and V by 5 bases; bases with no gene match: 12. CDR1 is MDHEN and CDR2 is SYDVKM in the germline V gene. The CDR3 contains 15 residues. The CDR3 loop reads CASSPTDRPGDGYTF. The CDR3 nucleotides are TGTGCCAGCAGTCCTACGGACAGGCCGGGTGATGGCTACACCTTC.

V gene TRBV19 combines with J gene TRBJ2-2; D perhaps matches TRBD2 (6 bases). The CDR3 runs to 13 residues. Trimming removed 4 bases at V and 7 bases at J, with 10 bases between. Germline CDR1 reads LNHDA; CDR2 reads SQIVND (reference sequence). The CDR3 DNA reads TGTGCCAGTAGTAGCGGGAACGGCGGGGAGCTGTTTTTT. Protein sequence: CASSSGNGGELFF.

The chain couples TRBV6-5 to TRBJ2-7, with no clear D. CDR3 length equals 14 residues. From germline, CDR1 is MNHEY and CDR2 SVGAGI. Between the trimmed V and J ends, which lost 0 bases and 4 bases, there was a span of 10 bases. CDR3 amino acids: CASSYSHLRYEQYF. Here the CDR3 DNA reads TGTGCCAGCAGTTACTCTCACCTTAGATACGAGCAGTACTTC.

The count of this clone is one. The rearrangement links TRBV6-4 to TRBJ1-2; TRBD1 might be the D (5 bases). CDR3 length: 14 amino acids. From germline, CDR1 is MRHNA and CDR2 SNTAGT. Trimming shortened V by 6 bases and J by 1 base, and 12 bases separated the two germline ends. This CDR3 is CASSPDRYNYGYTF. The CDR3 nucleotides are TGTGCCAGCAGCCCTGACAGATATAACTATGGCTACACCTTC.

This clone was found once. The V call is TRBV29-1, the J call TRBJ1-1, with TRBD1 matching 8 bases. The V and J ends lost 7 bases and 6 bases, in that order; junction bases with no gene match: 7. The CDR3 is 12 residues long. CDR1 and CDR2 (germline): SQVTM, ANQGSEA. CDR3: CSGTGFGAEAFF. CDR3 nucleotide sequence: TGCAGCGGGACAGGGTTTGGGGCTGAAGCTTTCTTT.

CDR3: CASSRGTGELFF. As DNA, the CDR3 is TGTGCCAGCAGTAGGGGCACCGGGGAGCTGTTTTTT. The rearrangement joins TRBV6-2 or TRBV6-3 to TRBJ2-2; possible D gene TRBD1, 5 bases. The CDR3 spans 12 residues. Germline CDR1 and CDR2: MNHEY and SVGEGT. V shed 5 bases and J shed 4 bases, with 5 bases lying between them.

The rearrangement joins TRBV6-5 to TRBJ2-1, with unresolved D. The CDR3 extends over 13 amino acids. V was pared by 4 bases and J by 2 bases, with 6 bases between. Germline CDR1 and CDR2: MNHEY and SVGAGI. The DNA of the CDR3 is TGTGCCAGCAGTTCTGCGACCTACAATGAGCAGTTCTTC. This gives the protein CASSSATYNEQFF.

This clone was seen only once. The chain links TRBV18 to TRBJ1-3, with 7 nucleotides matching TRBD1. The CDR3 extends over 16 amino acids. V lost 3 bases, J lost 3 bases, and 8 bases stayed unmatched. Germline lookup yields CDR1 KGHSH and CDR2 LQKENI. In DNA, the CDR3 is TGTGCCAGCTCACCTCCGGGAGGGGGCATTGGAAACACCATATATTTT. Translation: CASSPPGGGIGNTIYF.

The chain uses TRBV11-3 and TRBJ1-4; 9 bases line up with TRBD1. CDR1 is SGHNT and CDR2 is YENEEA in the germline V gene. V was clipped by 5 bases and J by 13 bases; unmatched bases: 5. This CDR3 is 12 amino acids long. The CDR3 sequence: CASSGTGRGLFF. CDR3 DNA: TGTGCCAGCAGCGGGACAGGGCGGGGACTGTTTTTT.

The genes are TRBV20-1 and TRBJ1-3, with 9 nucleotides matching TRBD1. This CDR3 has 15 amino acids. The germline CDR1 and CDR2 sequences are DFQATT and SNEGSKA (reference sequence). The V segment lost 3 bases and the J segment 2 bases; nucleotides outside the gene matches: 5. For the CDR3, the DNA is TGCAGTGCTAGTGGGGACAGGGTTCCTGGAAACACCATATATTTT. Amino acids: CSASGDRVPGNTIYF.

The chain carries TRBV30 and TRBJ1-4; possible D gene TRBD1, 6 bases. The ends were cut back, 2 bases at V and 7 bases at J, with 17 bases in the middle. The CDR3 spans 15 residues. The germline CDR1 and CDR2 sequences are GTSNPN and SVGIG (reference sequence). CDR3 region: CAWSRKDRPGEKLFF. The CDR3 nucleotides read TGTGCCTGGAGTCGAAAGGACAGACCGGGTGAAAAACTGTTTTTT.

The rearrangement uses TRBV2 and TRBJ2-7; D ambiguous. V dropped 6 bases and J dropped 4 bases, with 10 bases sitting between them. Germline-derived CDR1 and CDR2 are SNHLY and FYNNEI. This CDR3 spans 12 amino acids. CDR3 residues: CASRESWYEQYF. CDR3 DNA: TGTGCCAGCAGGGAGAGTTGGTACGAGCAGTACTTC.

The chain couples TRBV7-9 to TRBJ1-2, with TRBD1 matching over 10 bases. Germline assignment: CDR1 SEHNR and CDR2 FQNEAQ (reference sequence). This CDR3 contains 14 residues. J was trimmed by 3 bases and V by 5 bases; bases with no gene match: 3. The CDR3 DNA follows: TGTGCCAGCAGCCCGACAGGGGGCGACTATGGCTACACCTTC. Encoded protein: CASSPTGGDYGYTF.

The chain joins TRBV30 to TRBJ1-2; D may be TRBD1 (6 bases). The V gene lost 4 bases and the J gene lost 8 bases, with 11 bases spanning the gap. Germline assignment: CDR1 GTSNPN and CDR2 SVGIG (reference sequence). This CDR3 comprises 11 residues. This chain's CDR3 is CAWMGAGGYTF. The CDR3 bases are TGTGCCTGGATGGGGGCCGGAGGCTACACCTTC.

The gene calls are TRBV27 and TRBJ2-2; perhaps TRBD2 as D (5 bases). The ends were cut back, 5 bases at V and 0 bases at J, with 13 bases in the middle. The CDR3 spans 16 residues. CDR1 MNHEY and CDR2 SMNVEV come from the germline V gene (reference sequence). CDR3 residues: CASSPDRTANTGELFF. CDR3 nucleotide sequence: TGTGCCAGCAGTCCCGATAGGACTGCGAACACCGGGGAGCTGTTTTTT.

The chain employs TRBV28 and TRBJ2-3; D might be TRBD1 (6 bases). Germline V gene data show CDR1 as MDHEN and CDR2 as SYDVKM. This CDR3 contains 14 residues. Trimming shortened V by 3 bases and J by 1 base, and 8 bases separated the two germline ends. The CDR3 is CASSFRGGTDTQYF. Here the CDR3 DNA reads TGTGCCAGCAGTTTCAGGGGTGGCACAGATACGCAGTATTTT. The whole variable domain, filled in from reference TRBV28 and TRBJ2-3, reads DVKVTQSSRYLVKRTGEKVFLECVQDMDHENMFWYRQDPGLGLRLIYFSYDVKMKEKGDIPEGYSVSREKKERFSLILESASTNQTSMYLCASSFRGGTDTQYFGPGTRLTVL.

This sequence joins TRBV24-1 and TRBJ2-3, with TRBD1 matching 7 bases. The CDR3 length is 14 residues. Germline-derived CDR1 and CDR2 are KGHDR and SFDVKD. V trimming: 4 bases; J trimming: 5 bases; junction bases outside the gene matches: 5. Here the CDR3 DNA reads TGTGCCACCAGTGACCATTACAGGGGAGATACGCAGTATTTT. Residues: CATSDHYRGDTQYF.

This sequence joins TRBV10-3 and TRBJ2-5; maybe TRBD1 (5 bases). Germline V gene data show CDR1 as ENHRY and CDR2 as SYGVKD. The CDR3 sequence is 14 residues long. V shed 2 bases and J shed 1 base, with 8 bases lying between them. The CDR3 spells CAISELGVQETQYF. The CDR3 nucleotides read TGTGCCATCAGTGAGCTAGGGGTCCAAGAGACCCAGTACTTC.

V usage is TRBV30 and J usage is TRBJ2-3; 7 bases match TRBD1. Germline CDR1 is GTSNPN and CDR2 is SVGIG (reference sequence). V shed 0 bases and J 12 bases; nucleotides not matched to a gene: 9. The CDR3 runs to 13 residues. This CDR3 is CAWSVRGQGDQYF. DNA of the CDR3: TGTGCCTGGAGTGTAAGAGGGCAGGGGGATCAGTATTTT.

The chain recombines TRBV18 with TRBJ1-4; the D gene is possibly TRBD1 (5 bases). This CDR3 is 15 amino acids long. Trimming removed 2 bases at V and 7 bases at J, with 14 bases between. Germline CDR1 is KGHSH and CDR2 is LQKENI. The CDR3: CASSPRQSQGEKLFF. The CDR3 DNA follows: TGTGCCAGCTCACCAAGACAGTCTCAAGGTGAAAAACTGTTTTTT.

This clone was observed many times. CDR3 region: CASSPSWGTGSYEQYF. The CDR3 coding sequence is TGTGCCAGCAGTCCCAGTTGGGGGACAGGGTCCTACGAGCAGTACTTC. This chain uses TRBV28 with TRBJ2-7; 9 nucleotides align to TRBD1. V shed 5 bases and J 1 base; nucleotides not matched to a gene: 9. Germline CDR1 reads MDHEN; CDR2 reads SYDVKM. The length of the CDR3 is 16 residues.

This rearrangement joins TRBV5-1 to TRBJ2-7; 7 bases fit TRBD2. Germline lookup yields CDR1 SGHRS and CDR2 YFSETQ. The CDR3 is made up of 15 amino acids. The ends lost 1 base at V and 0 bases at J; junction bases unmatched: 4. The CDR3 reads CASSLWGGGSYEQYF. CDR3 nucleotide sequence: TGCGCCAGCAGCTTGTGGGGGGGTGGCTCCTACGAGCAGTACTTC.

The V and J genes are TRBV12-3 or TRBV12-4 and TRBJ2-5, with TRBD1 identical over 7 bases. The CDR3 extends over 13 amino acids. Losses at the gene ends were 5 bases for V and 3 bases for J; bases not matched to a gene: 3. The CDR3 reads CASSGGQEETQYF. CDR3 nucleotide sequence: TGTGCCAGCAGTGGAGGACAGGAAGAGACCCAGTACTTC.

This chain joins TRBV7-2 and TRBJ1-4; no clear D gene. The germline V and J ends were trimmed by 2 bases and 0 bases, with 4 bases remaining between them. The CDR3 sequence is 14 residues long. Germline V gene lookup returns CDR1 SGHTA and CDR2 FQGNSA. The CDR3 here is CASSLLATNEKLFF. DNA of the CDR3: TGTGCCAGCAGCTTACTTGCAACTAATGAAAAACTGTTTTTT.

This clone has a handful of counts. V is TRBV2 and J is TRBJ2-5; 9 nucleotides line up with TRBD1. The CDR3 contains 14 residues. V shed 6 bases and J 0 bases; nucleotides not matched to a gene: 2. CDR1 and CDR2 (germline): SNHLY, FYNNEI. CDR3 nucleotide sequence: TGTGCCAGCAGCGGGACAGGGAACCAAGAGACCCAGTACTTC. It is translated as CASSGTGNQETQYF. Using reference TRBV2 and TRBJ2-5 for the parts outside the CDR3, the full variable domain is EPEVTQTPSHQVTQMGQEVILRCVPISNHLYFYWYRQILGQKVEFLVSFYNNEISEKSEIFDDQFSVERPDGSNFTLKIRSTKLEDSAMYFCASSGTGNQETQYFGPGTRLLVL.